This TCR beta chain was identified in a study of blood T cell repertoires in COVID-19. Study-wide context: Material from acute and convalescent COVID-19 was sourced from the United States, Italy and Spain. From T cells, B-cell-depleted T cells, or PBMCs came the material, which was cDNA or gDNA.

Patients in Seattle were enrolled during active infection, then followed longitudinally. Per the original data handling: Reference gene primer amplification in the assay estimated nucleated cell counts. The table came from immunoSEQ multiplex PCR; TCRdb's copy has only in-frame clones and leaves some out. The DNA gave D and trimming, while V, J and clone size come from that table. The sample shows 90,000 or so clones, under 90% of them seen only once. Germline V CDR1 and CDR2: SGHKS, YYEKEE (reference sequence). The ends lost 0 bases at V and 4 bases at J; junction bases unmatched: 4. This CDR3 has 15 residues.

The chain combines TRBV5-5 with TRBJ2-1; TRBD2 matches 7 bases. This sequence originates from a man in his fifties or sixties with COVID-19, enrolled during active disease. The sample was peripheral blood. Here the CDR3 reads CASSLGAGEYNEQFF. For the CDR3, the DNA is TGTGCCAGCAGCTTGGGGGCGGGAGAATACAATGAGCAGTTCTTC.